These 10 T cell receptor beta chains were all obtained from the same sample, sequenced in a study of cytotoxic CD8 clonotypes in ibrutinib-treated CLL. Clones were sequenced by immunoSEQ multiplex PCR, and TCRdb holds only the in-frame ones, with some missing. The sample shows some 80,000 clones, around 79% of them seen only once. Specimen: PBMCs, collected after 12 months of ibrutinib treatment. The receptor source for this set is a human donor with chronic lymphocytic leukemia.

The chain carries TRBV11-3 and TRBJ2-7, with 7 bases matching TRBD1. Trimming took 2 bases from V and 6 from J; bases not matched to a gene: 7. Germline V gene data show CDR1 as SGHNT and CDR2 as YENEEA. The CDR3 loop spans 14 amino acids. The CDR3 region is CASSLWGQSSEQYF. CDR3 coding DNA: TGTGCCAGCAGCTTATGGGGACAGTCTAGCGAGCAGTACTTC.

The chain is built from TRBV5-1 and TRBJ2-2; D not certain. The germline V gene has CDR1 SGHRS and CDR2 YFSETQ. V was pared by 4 bases and J by 3 bases, with 7 bases between. The CDR3 consists of 13 residues. This chain's CDR3 is CASSPRHTGELFF. CDR3 in DNA: TGCGCCAGCAGCCCCCGACACACCGGGGAGCTGTTTTTT.

This chain uses TRBV6-6 with TRBJ2-7; D gene ambiguous. From germline, CDR1 is MNHNY and CDR2 SVGAGI (reference sequence). CDR3 length equals 12 residues. Trimming removed 3 bases at V and 5 bases at J, with 8 bases between. CDR3 in amino acids: CASSYRGHEQYF. The CDR3 nucleotides read TGTGCCAGCAGTTATCGAGGACACGAGCAGTACTTC.

This clone was seen ten or more times. The chain combines TRBV5-1 with TRBJ1-2; D not resolved. The ends were cut back, 4 bases at V and 6 bases at J, with 13 bases in the middle. Germline CDR1 is SGHRS and CDR2 is YFSETQ. The CDR3 contains 13 residues. The CDR3 sequence is CASSVSGSDGYTF. The CDR3 DNA reads TGCGCCAGCAGCGTGTCCGGGAGCGATGGCTACACCTTC.

The genes are TRBV9 and TRBJ2-2, with TRBD2 matching over 12 bases. Germline lookup yields CDR1 SGDLS and CDR2 YYNGEE. With V trimmed by 3 bases and J by 6 bases, 6 bases remained unmatched. CDR3 length equals 16 residues. The DNA for the CDR3 is TGTGCCAGCAGCGCAGGACTAGCGGGAATCGCCGGGGAGCTGTTTTTT. Translation: CASSAGLAGIAGELFF.

This chain links TRBV9 with TRBJ2-2; D might be TRBD1 (6 bases). The V and J ends lost 1 base and 4 bases respectively, with 11 bases between them. The CDR3 loop spans 15 amino acids. Germline V lookup: CDR1 SGDLS, CDR2 YYNGEE. CDR3 region: CASSVLGALTGELFF. In nucleotides, the CDR3 is TGTGCCAGCAGCGTATTGGGGGCCCTCACCGGGGAGCTGTTTTTT.

The V call is TRBV18, the J call TRBJ2-2; no reliable D call. V was clipped by 3 bases and J by 3 bases, with 20 bases between them. The germline CDR1 and CDR2 sequences are KGHSH and LQKENI. This CDR3 contains 18 residues. CDR3 DNA sequence: TGTGCCAGCTCACCGCGGCGGTCCGAGGCGGAATACACCGGGGAGCTGTTTTTT. Its translation is CASSPRRSEAEYTGELFF.

The V gene is TRBV19, the J gene TRBJ1-1; possibly TRBD1 for D (5 bases). Trimming shortened V by 4 bases and J by 3 bases, and 24 bases separated the two germline ends. Germline CDR1 is LNHDA and CDR2 is SQIVND (reference sequence). This CDR3 is built from 18 residues. The CDR3 is CASSRRITGGRVYTEAFF. CDR3 in DNA: TGTGCCAGTAGTAGACGAATCACAGGCGGGAGGGTGTACACTGAAGCTTTCTTT.

The V call is TRBV28, the J call TRBJ1-1; D gene uncertain. This CDR3 spans 14 amino acids. From germline, CDR1 is MDHEN and CDR2 SYDVKM. The germline V and J ends were trimmed by 2 bases and 7 bases, with 14 bases remaining between them. DNA of the CDR3: TGTGCCAGCAGTTTAGATTTTGTACAGCTTGAAGCTTTCTTT. It is translated as CASSLDFVQLEAFF.

V and J are TRBV28 and TRBJ2-7; TRBD2 is a possible D gene (6 bases). CDR1 is MDHEN, CDR2 SYDVKM, per germline. Trimming left V 10 bases short and J 0 bases short, with 19 bases between. There are 15 residues in the CDR3. CDR3 nucleotides: TGTGCCACCACCACGACTAGGACAATCTCCTACGAGCAGTACTTC. It yields the protein CATTTTRTISYEQYF.